One sample yielded the 5 T cell receptor beta chains listed below, sequenced in a study of T cells of healthy individuals (dated 2018 in TCRdb). Library generation was performed with 5' RACE. Sequencing took place on an Illumina MiSeq. The public reads were reanalyzed by TCRdb: fastp trimming at Q25, MiXCR alignment, in-frame beta chains only. Each entry merges the rows of one CDR3 protein and shows their most common DNA and genes. The sample includes 45,000 to 60,000 distinct CDR3 sequences, with roughly 15% observed a single time. About 16% of the sample is in the top ten clones. These receptors were taken from a human donor in good health.

This clonotype was recorded a few times. The rearrangement uses TRBV6-5 and TRBJ2-3; 8 positions agree with TRBD2. The trim removed 4 bases at V and 12 bases at J, leaving 9 bases unmatched. CDR1 and CDR2 (germline): MNHEY, SVGAGI. The CDR3 loop spans 13 amino acids. This CDR3 reads CASSSPGTRGQYF. The CDR3 DNA reads as TGTGCCAGCAGTTCTCCGGGGACTAGGGGACAGTATTTT.

The chain couples TRBV5-1 to TRBJ2-3; D is unresolved. Germline V lookup: CDR1 SGHRS, CDR2 YFSETQ. The CDR3 length is 17 residues. V was clipped by 0 bases and J by 0 bases, with 14 bases between them. The CDR3 DNA reads as TGCGCCAGCAGCTTGGCCGCAATAGCCCCTAGCACAGATACGCAGTATTTT. Residues: CASSLAAIAPSTDTQYF.

This clonotype has a count of ten or more. The V and J genes are TRBV27 and TRBJ1-2, with D perhaps matching TRBD1 (5 bases). Trimming stripped 6 bases from V and 7 bases from J, with 15 bases between. Germline V gene lookup returns CDR1 MNHEY and CDR2 SMNVEV (reference sequence). CDR3 length: 13 amino acids. Written as DNA, the CDR3 is TGTGCCAGCAGAACACCAGGGTTGGGTGGCTACACCTTC. It translates to CASRTPGLGGYTF.

There are a few counts of this clonotype. The J gene is TRBJ2-5, the V gene TRBV7-2, with TRBD2 matching 8 bases. CDR3 length: 18 residues. The V gene's germline CDR1 is SGHTA and CDR2 FQGNSA. V dropped 5 bases and J dropped 3; count of bases not matched to a gene: 17. DNA for the CDR3: TGTGCCAGCAGCGCCCACTTCGGCCGGGGGGGCCCGGAAGAGACCCAGTACTTC. It is translated as CASSAHFGRGGPEETQYF.

This sequence joins TRBV7-2 and TRBJ1-2; D perhaps matches TRBD1 (6 bases). The V end lost 0 bases, the J end lost 1 base, and 21 bases lay between the germline ends. Germline V gene lookup returns CDR1 SGHTA and CDR2 FQGNSA. This CDR3 is 19 amino acids long. The CDR3 region has the DNA TGTGCCAGCAGCTTAGCGGGGCGGGGGGCGATTAGGAATAACTATGGCTACACCTTC. It yields the protein CASSLAGRGAIRNNYGYTF.